Shown below are 2 T cell receptor beta chains from a single sample sequenced in a study of cytomegalovirus exposure and HLA in healthy donors. PCR amplification relied on 60 Vbeta primers (plus 13 Jbeta primers). Method: immunoSEQ multiplex PCR; TCRdb's copy keeps in-frame clones and lacks some. The table includes around 140,000 clones, about 61% detected once. Specimen: PBMCs. The receptor set was obtained from a woman aged 40 to 50 in good health and CMV-seronegative.

The V gene is TRBV6-1, the J gene TRBJ1-1, with a weak D call TRBD1 (5 bases). Trimming took 5 bases from V and 0 from J, leaving 13 bases between them. This CDR3 is 15 amino acids long. The germline V gene has CDR1 MNHNS and CDR2 SASEGT. The CDR3 nucleotides read TGTGCCAGCAGTTTGGGGCCCTTTATGAACACTGAAGCTTTCTTT. This gives the protein CASSLGPFMNTEAFF.

For the CDR3, the DNA is TGTGCCAGCACCCAGACAGGGAAATACGAGCAGTACTTC. It encodes CASTQTGKYEQYF. The gene calls are TRBV11-3 and TRBJ2-7, with 7 nucleotides matching TRBD1. Trimming removed 7 bases from V and 4 bases from J; junction bases left unmatched: 7. This CDR3 comprises 13 residues. The V gene's germline CDR1 is SGHNT and CDR2 YENEEA.